The TCR beta chain under discussion was sequenced for a study of T-cell reconstitution after alpha-beta-depleted transplantation in children. CDR1 is MNHEY, CDR2 SVGEGT, per germline. The germline V and J ends were trimmed by 0 bases and 3 bases, with 5 bases remaining between them. This CDR3 is built from 13 residues. Unique molecular identifiers were used in preparing the TCRbeta library. TCRdb itself ran the PCR reads through MiXCR, one entry per CDR3 protein. The table records roughly 300,000 distinct CDR3 sequences, around 10% of them present only once. The TCR was taken from a human donor who donated a stem cell graft to a child with acute lymphoblastic leukemia. This rearrangement joins TRBV6-2 or TRBV6-3 to TRBJ1-1; no definite D call. Sequenced here: PBMCs from the stem cell graft donor, sampled from the stem cell graft. In DNA, the CDR3 is TGTGCCAGCAGTTACTCTAGGGACACTGAAGCTTTCTTT. Translating it yields CASSYSRDTEAFF.